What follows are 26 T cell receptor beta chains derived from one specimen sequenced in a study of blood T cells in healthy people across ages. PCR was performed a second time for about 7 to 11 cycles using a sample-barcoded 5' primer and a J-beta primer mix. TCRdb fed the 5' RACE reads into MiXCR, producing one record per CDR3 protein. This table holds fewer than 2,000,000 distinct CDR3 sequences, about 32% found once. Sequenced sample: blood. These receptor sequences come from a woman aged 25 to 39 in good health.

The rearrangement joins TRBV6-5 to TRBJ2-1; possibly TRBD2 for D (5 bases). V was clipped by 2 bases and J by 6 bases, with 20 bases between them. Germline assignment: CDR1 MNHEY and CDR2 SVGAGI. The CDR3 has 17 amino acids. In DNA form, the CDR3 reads TGTGCCAGCAGTTACGGAGGATTGGGCCCCTCCGGCAATGAGCAGTTCTTC. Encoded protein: CASSYGGLGPSGNEQFF.

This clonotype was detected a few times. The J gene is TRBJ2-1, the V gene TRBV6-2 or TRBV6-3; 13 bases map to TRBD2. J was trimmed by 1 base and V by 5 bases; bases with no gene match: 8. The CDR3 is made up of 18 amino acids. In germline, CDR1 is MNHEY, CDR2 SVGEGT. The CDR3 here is CASSPGTSGKRSYNEQFF. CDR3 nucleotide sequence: TGTGCCAGCAGTCCCGGGACTAGCGGGAAGAGGTCCTACAATGAGCAGTTCTTC.

The CDR3 nucleotides are TGTGCCAGCAGTTCCGGTCTCGGTAGCGGGAGGGGGGGGTATCGAAATGAGCAGTTCTTC. Translation: CASSSGLGSGRGGYRNEQFF. The rearrangement joins TRBV28 to TRBJ2-1, with 11 bases lining up with TRBD2. The CDR3 spans 20 residues. With 4 bases clipped from V and 7 bases from J, the junction kept 21 bases outside the gene matches. Germline V gene sequence: CDR1 MDHEN, CDR2 SYDVKM.

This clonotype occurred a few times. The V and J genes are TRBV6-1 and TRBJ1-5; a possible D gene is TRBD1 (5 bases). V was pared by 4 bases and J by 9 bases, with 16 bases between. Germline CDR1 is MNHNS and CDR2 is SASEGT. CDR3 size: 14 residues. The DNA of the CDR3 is TGTGCCAGCAGTGTTCGAGAGGGGATTCCGCCCCAGCATTTT. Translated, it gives CASSVREGIPPQHF.

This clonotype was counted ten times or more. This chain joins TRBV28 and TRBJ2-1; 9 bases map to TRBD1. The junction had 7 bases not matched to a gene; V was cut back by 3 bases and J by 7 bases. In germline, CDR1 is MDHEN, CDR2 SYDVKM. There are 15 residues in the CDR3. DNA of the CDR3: TGTGCCAGCAGTTTTGGTGGGACAGGGAAGAATGAGCAGTTCTTC. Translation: CASSFGGTGKNEQFF.

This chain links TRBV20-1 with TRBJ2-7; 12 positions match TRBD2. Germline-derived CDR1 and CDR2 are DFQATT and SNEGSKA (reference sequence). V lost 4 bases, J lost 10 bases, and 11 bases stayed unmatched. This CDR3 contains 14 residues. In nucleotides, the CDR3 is TGCAGTGCTACTACTAGCGGGGGGATTGGGGCCCAGTACTTC. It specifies CSATTSGGIGAQYF.

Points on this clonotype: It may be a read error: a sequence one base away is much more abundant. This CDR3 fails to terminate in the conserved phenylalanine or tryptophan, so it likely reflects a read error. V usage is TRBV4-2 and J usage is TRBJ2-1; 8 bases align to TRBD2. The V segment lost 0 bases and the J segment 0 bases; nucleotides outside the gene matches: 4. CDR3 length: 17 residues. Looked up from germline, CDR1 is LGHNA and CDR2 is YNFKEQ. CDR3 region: CASSQEPSGSSYNEQFS. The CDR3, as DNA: TGTGCCAGCAGCCAAGAGCCGAGCGGGAGCTCCTACAATGAGCAGTTCTCC.

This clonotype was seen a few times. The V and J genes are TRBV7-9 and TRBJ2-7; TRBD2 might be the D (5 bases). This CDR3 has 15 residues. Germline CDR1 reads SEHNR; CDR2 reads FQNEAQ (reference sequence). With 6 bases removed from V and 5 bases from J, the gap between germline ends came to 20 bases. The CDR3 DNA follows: TGTGCCAGCAGTCCATCCACTAGACCGGTGGACGAGCAGTACTTC. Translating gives CASSPSTRPVDEQYF.

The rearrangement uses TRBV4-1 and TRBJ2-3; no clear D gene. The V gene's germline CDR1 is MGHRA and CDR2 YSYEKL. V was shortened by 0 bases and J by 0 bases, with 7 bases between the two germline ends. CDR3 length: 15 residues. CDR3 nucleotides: TGCGCCAGCAGCCAAGAATTAATTAGCACAGATACGCAGTATTTT. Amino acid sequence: CASSQELISTDTQYF.

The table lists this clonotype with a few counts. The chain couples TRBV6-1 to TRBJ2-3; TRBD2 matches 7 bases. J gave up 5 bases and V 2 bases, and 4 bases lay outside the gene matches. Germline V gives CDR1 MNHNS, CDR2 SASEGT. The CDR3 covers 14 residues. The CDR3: CASSEQGGKDTQYF. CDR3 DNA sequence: TGTGCCAGCAGTGAACAGGGAGGGAAAGATACGCAGTATTTT.

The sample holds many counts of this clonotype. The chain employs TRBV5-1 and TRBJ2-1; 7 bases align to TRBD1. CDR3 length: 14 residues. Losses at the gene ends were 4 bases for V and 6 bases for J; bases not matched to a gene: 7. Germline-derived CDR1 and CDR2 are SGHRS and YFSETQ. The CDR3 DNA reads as TGCGCCAGCAGCCCCACCCGGGACAGCAATGAGCAGTTCTTC. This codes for CASSPTRDSNEQFF.

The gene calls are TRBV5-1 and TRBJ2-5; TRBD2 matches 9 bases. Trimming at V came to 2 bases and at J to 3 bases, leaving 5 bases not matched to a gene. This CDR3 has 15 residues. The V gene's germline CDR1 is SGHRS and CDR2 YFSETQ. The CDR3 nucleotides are TGCGCCAGCAGCTTAGGCGGGAGGGTGGAAGAGACCCAGTACTTC. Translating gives CASSLGGRVEETQYF.

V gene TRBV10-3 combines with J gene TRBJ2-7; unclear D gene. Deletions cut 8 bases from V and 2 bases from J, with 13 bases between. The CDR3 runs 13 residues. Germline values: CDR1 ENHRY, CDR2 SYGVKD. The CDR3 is CAISETKTYEQYF. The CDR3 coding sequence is TGTGCCATCTCCGAGACGAAGACCTACGAGCAGTACTTC.

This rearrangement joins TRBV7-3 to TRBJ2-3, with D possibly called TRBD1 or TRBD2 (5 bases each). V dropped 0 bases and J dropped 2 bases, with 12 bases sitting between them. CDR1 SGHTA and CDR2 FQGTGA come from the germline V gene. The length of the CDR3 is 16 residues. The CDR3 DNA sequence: TGTGCCAGCAGCTTAACCGGGGCTACAAACACAGATACGCAGTATTTT. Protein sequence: CASSLTGATNTDTQYF.

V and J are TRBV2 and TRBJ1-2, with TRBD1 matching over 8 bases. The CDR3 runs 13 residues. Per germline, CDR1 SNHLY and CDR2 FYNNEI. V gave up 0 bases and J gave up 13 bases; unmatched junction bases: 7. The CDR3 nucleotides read TGTGCCAGCAGTGAAGCGCTATCGACAGGGGTCACCTTC. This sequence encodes CASSEALSTGVTF.

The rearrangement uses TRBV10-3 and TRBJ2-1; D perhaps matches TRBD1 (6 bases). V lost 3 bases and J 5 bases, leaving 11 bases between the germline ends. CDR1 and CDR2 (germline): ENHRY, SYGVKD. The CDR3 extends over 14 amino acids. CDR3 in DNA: TGTGCCATCAGTGAAACAGGGATCCACAATGAGCAGTTCTTC. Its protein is CAISETGIHNEQFF.

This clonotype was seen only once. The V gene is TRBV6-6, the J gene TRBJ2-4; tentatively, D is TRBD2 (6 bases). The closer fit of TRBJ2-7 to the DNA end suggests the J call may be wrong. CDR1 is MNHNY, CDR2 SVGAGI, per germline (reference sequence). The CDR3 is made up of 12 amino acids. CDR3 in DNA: TGTGCCAGGGAGGGAAACTCCTACGAGCAGTACTTC. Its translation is CAREGNSYEQYF.

This CDR3 is CASSASGLTYEQYF. The CDR3 region has the DNA TGTGCCAGCAGTGCCTCGGGGCTTACCTACGAGCAGTACTTC. The chain recombines TRBV6-5 with TRBJ2-7; the D call may be TRBD1 or TRBD2 (5 bases each). V was clipped by 5 bases and J by 2 bases, with 13 bases between them. The CDR3 spans 14 residues. Germline CDR1 is MNHEY and CDR2 is SVGAGI.

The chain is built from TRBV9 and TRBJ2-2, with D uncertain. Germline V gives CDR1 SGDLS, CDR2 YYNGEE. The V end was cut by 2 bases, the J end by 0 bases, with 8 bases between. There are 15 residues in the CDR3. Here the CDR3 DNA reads TGTGCCAGCAGCGTCGGTGGTACGAACACCGGGGAGCTGTTTTTT. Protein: CASSVGGTNTGELFF.

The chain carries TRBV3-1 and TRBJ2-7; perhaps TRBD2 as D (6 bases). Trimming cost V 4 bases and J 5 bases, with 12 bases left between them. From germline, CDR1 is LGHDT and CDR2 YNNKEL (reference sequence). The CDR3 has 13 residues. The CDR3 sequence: CASSPRRRDEQYF. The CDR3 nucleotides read TGTGCCAGCAGCCCCAGAAGGAGGGACGAGCAGTACTTC.

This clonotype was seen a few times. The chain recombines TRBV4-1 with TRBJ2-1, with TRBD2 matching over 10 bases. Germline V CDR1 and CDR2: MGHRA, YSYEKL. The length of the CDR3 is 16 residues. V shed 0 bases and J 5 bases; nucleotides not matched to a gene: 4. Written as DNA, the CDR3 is TGCGCCAGCAGCCAAGAAGTACTAGCGGGGAACAATGAGCAGTTCTTC. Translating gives CASSQEVLAGNNEQFF.

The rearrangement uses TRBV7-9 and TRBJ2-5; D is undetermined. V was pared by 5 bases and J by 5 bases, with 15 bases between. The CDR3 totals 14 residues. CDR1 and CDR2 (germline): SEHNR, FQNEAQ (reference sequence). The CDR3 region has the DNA TGTGCCAGCAGCCTGACCACGGCGCCGGAGACCCAGTACTTC. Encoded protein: CASSLTTAPETQYF.

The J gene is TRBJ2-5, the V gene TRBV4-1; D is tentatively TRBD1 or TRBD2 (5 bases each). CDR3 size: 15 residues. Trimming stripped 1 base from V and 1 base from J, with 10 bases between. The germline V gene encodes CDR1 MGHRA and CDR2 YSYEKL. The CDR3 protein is CASSQGGSVQETQYF. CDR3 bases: TGCGCCAGCAGCCAAGGGGGGAGCGTCCAAGAGACCCAGTACTTC.

In DNA form, the CDR3 reads TGTGCCACCGAGGGACTCAGCAATGAGCAGTTCTTC. This encodes CATEGLSNEQFF. The V gene is TRBV24-1, the J gene TRBJ2-1, with D tentatively TRBD2 (6 bases). With 9 bases removed from V and 6 bases from J, the gap between germline ends came to 11 bases. Germline CDR1 reads KGHDR; CDR2 reads SFDVKD. CDR3 length: 12 residues.

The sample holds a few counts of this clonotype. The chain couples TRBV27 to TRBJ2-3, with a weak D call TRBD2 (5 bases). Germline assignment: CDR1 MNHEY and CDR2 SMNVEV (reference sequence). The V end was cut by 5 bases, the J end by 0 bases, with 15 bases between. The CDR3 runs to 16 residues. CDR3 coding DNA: TGTGCCAGCAGTCCTAGCTGGGCGGGTAGCACAGATACGCAGTATTTT. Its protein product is CASSPSWAGSTDTQYF.

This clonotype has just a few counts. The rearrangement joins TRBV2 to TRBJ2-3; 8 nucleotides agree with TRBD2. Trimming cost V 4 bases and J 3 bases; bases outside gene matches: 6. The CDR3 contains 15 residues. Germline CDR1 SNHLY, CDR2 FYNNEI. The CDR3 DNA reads TGTGCCAGCAGTGGTGATAGCGGGAAAACAGATACGCAGTATTTT. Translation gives CASSGDSGKTDTQYF.